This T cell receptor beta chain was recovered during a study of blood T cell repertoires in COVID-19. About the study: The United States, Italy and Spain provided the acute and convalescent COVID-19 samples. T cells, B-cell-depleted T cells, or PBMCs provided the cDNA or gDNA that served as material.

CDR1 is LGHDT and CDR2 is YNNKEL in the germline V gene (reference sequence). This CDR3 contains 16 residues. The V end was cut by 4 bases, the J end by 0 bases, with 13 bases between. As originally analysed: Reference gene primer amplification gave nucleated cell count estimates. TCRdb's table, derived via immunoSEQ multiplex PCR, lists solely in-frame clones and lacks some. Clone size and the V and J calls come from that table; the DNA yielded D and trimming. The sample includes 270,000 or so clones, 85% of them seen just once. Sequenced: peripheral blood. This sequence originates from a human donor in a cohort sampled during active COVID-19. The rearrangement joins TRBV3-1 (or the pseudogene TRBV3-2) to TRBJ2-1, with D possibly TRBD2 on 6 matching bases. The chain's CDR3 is CASSPESGRSYNEQFF. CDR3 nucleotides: TGTGCCAGCAGCCCGGAAAGCGGGCGCTCCTACAATGAGCAGTTCTTC.